This T cell receptor beta chain was identified during a study of neoadjuvant anti-PD-1 for oral cavity cancer. Overall study context: Most patients had three to four biweekly doses of 3 mg/kg nivolumab before resection. Patients without progression got a fourth dose around day 43.

Trimming cost V 2 bases and J 1 base, with 12 bases left between them. The germline gives CDR1 SGDLS, CDR2 YYNGEE. This CDR3 is 15 amino acids long. Assay: immunoSEQ multiplex PCR; the TCRdb copy retains only in-frame clones and omits some. Of about 81,000 clones listed, approximately 84% are singletons. The starting material was PBMCs, obtained before nivolumab (anti-PD-1) treatment. The receptor was derived from a person aged 35 to 85 with oral cavity squamous cell carcinoma. V usage is TRBV9 and J usage is TRBJ2-5; the D gene is possibly TRBD2 (5 bases). CDR3 amino acids: CASSVRRGLQETQYF. The CDR3 DNA follows: TGTGCCAGCAGCGTTAGAAGAGGACTCCAAGAGACCCAGTACTTC.